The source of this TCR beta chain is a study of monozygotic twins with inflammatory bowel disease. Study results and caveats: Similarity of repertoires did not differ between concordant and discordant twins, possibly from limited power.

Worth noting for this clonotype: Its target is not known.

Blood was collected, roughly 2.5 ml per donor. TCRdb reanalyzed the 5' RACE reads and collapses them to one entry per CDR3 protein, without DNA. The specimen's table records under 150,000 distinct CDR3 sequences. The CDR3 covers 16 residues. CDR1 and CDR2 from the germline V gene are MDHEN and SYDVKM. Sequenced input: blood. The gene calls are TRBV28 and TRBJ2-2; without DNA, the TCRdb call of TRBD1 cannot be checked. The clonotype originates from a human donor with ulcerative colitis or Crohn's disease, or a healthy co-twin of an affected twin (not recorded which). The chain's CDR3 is CASRGAAQRYTGELFF.